This T cell receptor (beta chain) was sequenced during a study of graft-versus-host responses after intestinal transplantation. Overall study context: Recipients uniformly received anti-thymocyte globulin induction, followed by tacrolimus and steroids for roughly 3 years.

The ends lost 3 bases at V and 7 bases at J; junction bases unmatched: 11. The CDR3 is 16 amino acids. Germline V lookup: CDR1 LNHNV, CDR2 YYDKDF (reference sequence). This clone was seen just once. As yet, its antigen is unknown. Findings and limits, study-wide: In recipient marrow, GvH clones were found, and some appeared first in ileum or blood. High graft-versus-host to host-versus-graft T cell clonal ratios marked allografts of patients with graft-donor macrochimerism. Circulating GvH clone levels at their peak were associated with HvG declines (early post-transplant).

Generated by immunoSEQ multiplex PCR, the TCRdb table keeps only in-frame clones and is missing some. The sample lists about 70,000 clones, around 95% occurring once. Specimen: unstimulated CD8+ T cells sorted from spleen or lymph node cells, collected before intestinal transplant. The V call is TRBV15, the J call TRBJ2-1, with TRBD2 matching 8 bases. The sequence was obtained from a human donor who received an intestinal transplant. The CDR3 DNA follows: TGTGCCACCAGCAGGAAACGGGAGGGCCTCTTAAATGAGCAGTTCTTC. Amino acids: CATSRKREGLLNEQFF.